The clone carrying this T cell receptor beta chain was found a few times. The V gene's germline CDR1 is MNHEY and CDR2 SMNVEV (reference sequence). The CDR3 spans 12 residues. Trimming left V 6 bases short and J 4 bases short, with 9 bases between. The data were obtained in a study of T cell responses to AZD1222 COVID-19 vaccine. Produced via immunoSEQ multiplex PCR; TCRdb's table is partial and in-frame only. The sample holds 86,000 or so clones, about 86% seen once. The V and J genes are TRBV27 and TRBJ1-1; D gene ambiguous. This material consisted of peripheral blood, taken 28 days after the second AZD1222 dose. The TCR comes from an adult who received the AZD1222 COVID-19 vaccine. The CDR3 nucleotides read TGTGCCAGCAGAGACGGGAGCACTGAAGCTTTCTTT. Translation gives CASRDGSTEAFF.